A selection of T cell receptor beta chains follows, all from one sample in a study of cytomegalovirus exposure and HLA in healthy donors. Sequencing used immunoSEQ multiplex PCR; TCRdb keeps in-frame clones, though not all of them. The table has more than 250,000 clones, about 87% seen once; the top ten hold roughly 2%. Source material: PBMCs. The receptors were sampled from a woman aged 18-35 years in good health and CMV-seronegative. The CDR3 runs from the conserved cysteine through the conserved F or W. D genes are given only for firm matches. Rows give clone size only sometimes, using once, few, many, or a class for an expanded clone.

v_call: TRBV6-5
j_call: TRBJ2-3
d_call: TRBD2
clone_size: .
cdr3_nt: TGTGCCAGCAGGTTATCGGGGGGTGCAGATACGCAGTATTTT
cdr3_aa: CASRLSGGADTQYF

v_call: TRBV9
j_call: TRBJ2-3
d_call: .
clone_size: .
cdr3_nt: TGTGCCAGCAGCGTAGGGGGGTTAGAGGGGGGGAGGGCAGATACGCAGTATTTT
cdr3_aa: CASSVGGLEGGRADTQYF

v_call: TRBV6-4
j_call: TRBJ1-2
d_call: .
clone_size: .
cdr3_nt: TGTGCCAGCAGCTCCAACAGGCTCTATGGCTACACCTTC
cdr3_aa: CASSSNRLYGYTF

v_call: TRBV6-6
j_call: TRBJ1-1
d_call: .
clone_size: .
cdr3_nt: TGTGCCAGCAGTCAAAATGGGAGGACTGAAGCTTTCTTT
cdr3_aa: CASSQNGRTEAFF

v_call: TRBV9
j_call: TRBJ1-6
d_call: .
clone_size: .
cdr3_nt: TGTGCCAGCAGCGTAGATCTGTCTAATTCCCCCCTCCACTTT
cdr3_aa: CASSVDLSNSPLHF

v_call: TRBV19
j_call: TRBJ1-5
d_call: TRBD1
clone_size: .
cdr3_nt: TGTGCCAGTAGTATCAGGACAGGGGGCGGCCAGCCCCAGCATTTT
cdr3_aa: CASSIRTGGGQPQHF

v_call: TRBV28
j_call: TRBJ2-2
d_call: TRBD1
clone_size: few
cdr3_nt: TGTGCCAGCAGTATGAGAGGGGGCGGCGGGGAGCTGTTTTTT
cdr3_aa: CASSMRGGGGELFF

v_call: TRBV2
j_call: TRBJ1-4
d_call: .
clone_size: .
cdr3_nt: TGTGCCAGCAGTGATGAGGCTAACAATGAAAAACTGTTTTTT
cdr3_aa: CASSDEANNEKLFF

v_call: TRBV10-3
j_call: TRBJ1-2
d_call: .
clone_size: .
cdr3_nt: TGTGCCATCAGTGAGTCAGGGAGGTATGGCTACACCTTC
cdr3_aa: CAISESGRYGYTF

v_call: TRBV5-6
j_call: TRBJ1-5
d_call: .
clone_size: .
cdr3_nt: TGTGCCAGCAGCAAGGACAGAGCCCGTTTGCCCCAGCATTTT
cdr3_aa: CASSKDRARLPQHF

v_call: TRBV19
j_call: TRBJ1-2
d_call: .
clone_size: .
cdr3_nt: TGTGCCAGTTGGCTGACTGGCTATGGCTACACCTTC
cdr3_aa: CASWLTGYGYTF

v_call: TRBV7-3
j_call: TRBJ2-1
d_call: .
clone_size: .
cdr3_nt: TGTGCCAGCAGCCCCTATAGGGGAAATGAGCAGTTCTTC
cdr3_aa: CASSPYRGNEQFF

v_call: TRBV15
j_call: TRBJ2-1
d_call: .
clone_size: .
cdr3_nt: TGTGCCACCAGCAGAGATAACAGGGACTACAATGAGCAGTTCTTC
cdr3_aa: CATSRDNRDYNEQFF

v_call: TRBV5-1
j_call: TRBJ2-3
d_call: TRBD2
clone_size: .
cdr3_nt: TGCGCCAGCAGCTTGGGTGGCGGGGGTGATAGCACAGATACGCAGTATTTT
cdr3_aa: CASSLGGGGDSTDTQYF

v_call: TRBV6-4
j_call: TRBJ2-7
d_call: .
clone_size: .
cdr3_nt: TGTGCCAGCAGTCTCGAAACAGGTTATAAGCAGTACTTC
cdr3_aa: CASSLETGYKQYF

v_call: TRBV11-2
j_call: TRBJ1-3
d_call: .
clone_size: once
cdr3_nt: TGTGCCAGCAGCTTAGGGAGAGTATTTGGAAACACCATATATTTT
cdr3_aa: CASSLGRVFGNTIYF

v_call: TRBV5-6
j_call: TRBJ1-6
d_call: .
clone_size: .
cdr3_nt: TGTGCCAGCAGCTCTACTACTTGGGGCAATTCACCCCTCCACTTT
cdr3_aa: CASSSTTWGNSPLHF

v_call: TRBV7-6
j_call: TRBJ1-1
d_call: .
clone_size: few
cdr3_nt: TGTGCCAGCAGCTTGGATAGGGGTGCTGAAGCTTTCTTT
cdr3_aa: CASSLDRGAEAFF